The entry below describes one T cell receptor (beta chain). The data derive from a study of cytomegalovirus exposure and HLA in healthy donors. Trimming removed 5 bases from V and 6 bases from J; junction bases left unmatched: 8. This CDR3 region has 16 residues. The germline CDR1 and CDR2 sequences are SGHAT and FQNNGV. PCR was performed using 60 Vbeta and 13 Jbeta primers. Sequencing was performed with immunoSEQ multiplex PCR; in TCRdb, only in-frame clones are kept and a portion is missing. The data contain about 85,000 clones, around 80% of them singletons. Sample: PBMCs. This rearrangement joins TRBV11-2 to TRBJ1-4; TRBD1 aligns across 11 bases. This receptor was obtained from a man in his fifties or sixties in good health and CMV-seropositive. This CDR3 reads CASSPLPGQGDEKLFF. The CDR3 DNA sequence: TGTGCCAGCAGCCCCCTCCCGGGACAGGGGGATGAAAAACTGTTTTTT.